The 12 T cell receptor beta chains below come from one sample, sequenced in a study of blood T cell repertoires in COVID-19 (TCRdb year 2020). The library was prepared using the immunoSEQ multiplex PCR assay. Sourced from immuneACCESS, this table was stored by TCRdb with only in-frame sequences that have V and J called. A share of the clones is absent; for the studies checked, an unresolved V gene accounts for under half, and the remainder has no known explanation. The sample profile shows about 200,000 clones; approximately 86% of them were found once. Together, the top ten hold 4.5% to 5.5% of the sample. The sequencing input was PBMCs or T cells enriched from blood (not recorded which). The receptors were sampled from a woman between 25 and 40 years old who had been exposed to COVID-19.

CDR3 protein: CASSWPLGQGTYGYTF. DNA for the CDR3: TGTGCCAGCAGCTGGCCCTTGGGACAGGGAACCTATGGCTACACCTTC. This rearrangement joins TRBV5-5 to TRBJ1-2, with TRBD1 matching 9 bases. The V and J ends lost 3 bases and 4 bases, in that order; junction bases with no gene match: 10. Per germline, CDR1 SGHKS and CDR2 YYEKEE (reference sequence). The CDR3 spans 16 residues.

A few counts support this clone. The genes are TRBV19 and TRBJ1-1, with 8 bases matching TRBD1. V shed 8 bases, J shed 1 base, and the junction held 3 bases outside the gene matches. This CDR3 spans 13 amino acids. Per germline, CDR1 LNHDA and CDR2 SQIVND (reference sequence). The CDR3 DNA reads TGTGCCAGTGCCGGACAGGGGAACACTGAAGCTTTCTTT. Residues: CASAGQGNTEAFF.

This clone was counted a single time. V gene TRBV7-9 combines with J gene TRBJ2-7; 10 bases are a match to TRBD2. The CDR3 extends over 15 amino acids. V lost 4 bases to trimming and J lost 0 bases; unmatched junction nucleotides: 3. The germline V gene encodes CDR1 SEHNR and CDR2 FQNEAQ (reference sequence). Here the CDR3 reads CASSSSGGASYEQYF. CDR3 nucleotides: TGTGCCAGCAGCTCAAGCGGGGGGGCCTCCTACGAGCAGTACTTC.

This rearrangement joins TRBV10-3 to TRBJ1-2; D gene ambiguous. The CDR3 is 16 amino acids. Germline values: CDR1 ENHRY, CDR2 SYGVKD. V lost 2 bases and J 4 bases, leaving 17 bases between the germline ends. The CDR3 nucleotides are TGTGCCATCAGTGAGCCTTGGTCCTCCGGGAGCTATGGCTACACCTTC. Protein product: CAISEPWSSGSYGYTF.

This chain joins TRBV5-1 and TRBJ2-5; 8 bases are a match to TRBD2. This CDR3 spans 17 amino acids. From germline, CDR1 is SGHRS and CDR2 YFSETQ. After removal of 1 base from V and 4 bases from J, the junction contained 12 bases not matched to a gene. The CDR3: CASSLFGSGVSGETQYF. CDR3 nucleotide sequence: TGCGCCAGCAGCTTGTTTGGTAGCGGGGTTTCGGGAGAGACCCAGTACTTC.

The genes are TRBV3-1 (or the pseudogene TRBV3-2) and TRBJ1-4, with 10 bases identical to TRBD1. The CDR3 runs to 17 residues. J lost 6 bases, V lost 4 bases, and 11 bases had no gene match. Germline values: CDR1 LGHDT, CDR2 YNNKEL (reference sequence). CDR3 residues: CASSPTEIGTGDEKLFF. The CDR3 region has the DNA TGTGCCAGCAGCCCCACAGAAATCGGGACAGGGGATGAAAAACTGTTTTTT.

The chain has TRBV19 and TRBJ1-5; tentatively, D is TRBD1 (6 bases). Germline V gives CDR1 LNHDA, CDR2 SQIVND (reference sequence). Deletions cut 9 bases from V and 5 bases from J, with 17 bases between. This CDR3 contains 14 residues. CDR3 bases: TGTGCCAGCCATCCCAGGACAGTTTATCAGCCCCAGCATTTT. Its protein product is CASHPRTVYQPQHF.

The rearrangement joins TRBV6-2 or TRBV6-3 to TRBJ2-7; TRBD2 matches at 8 bases. Germline CDR1 is MNHEY and CDR2 is SVGEGT. The J segment lost 2 bases and the V segment lost 5 bases, leaving 2 bases of the junction unmatched. CDR3 size: 13 residues. Here the CDR3 reads CASSRGGAYEQYF. In DNA form, the CDR3 reads TGTGCCAGCAGTCGGGGGGGGGCCTACGAGCAGTACTTC.

This sequence joins TRBV6-5 and TRBJ1-4; no firm D call. V was cut by 2 bases and J by 10 bases, with 17 bases left in between. The germline CDR1 and CDR2 sequences are MNHEY and SVGAGI. The CDR3 covers 15 residues. The chain's CDR3 is CASSYGRPAVGKLFF. CDR3 nucleotide sequence: TGTGCCAGCAGTTACGGTCGGCCGGCGGTTGGAAAACTGTTTTTT.

Remarks on this clone: Other DNA sequences in the same sample also yield this CDR3. The J gene is TRBJ1-2, the V gene TRBV3-1 (or the pseudogene TRBV3-2); D unresolved. This CDR3 has 14 amino acids. V was pared by 0 bases and J by 4 bases, with 9 bases between. Germline CDR1 and CDR2: LGHDT and YNNKEL (reference sequence). Here the CDR3 reads CASSQDPGGYGYTF. The CDR3 nucleotides read TGTGCCAGCAGCCAAGACCCGGGTGGCTATGGCTACACCTTC.

V is TRBV6-4 and J is TRBJ1-2; tentative D call: TRBD1 (6 bases). The V gene's germline CDR1 is MRHNA and CDR2 SNTAGT. CDR3 length equals 15 residues. Trimming pared 4 bases from V and 0 bases from J, leaving 12 bases between. In DNA, the CDR3 is TGTGCCAGCAGTGTCGACTGGACAGCTAACTATGGCTACACCTTC. Translating gives CASSVDWTANYGYTF.

The rearrangement uses TRBV5-5 and TRBJ2-7, with 7 bases fitting TRBD1. V gave up 2 bases and J gave up 3 bases; unmatched junction bases: 8. The CDR3 consists of 15 residues. The germline CDR1 and CDR2 sequences are SGHKS and YYEKEE (reference sequence). CDR3 protein: CASSFTGVMNYEQYF. CDR3 nucleotide sequence: TGTGCCAGCAGCTTTACAGGGGTGATGAACTACGAGCAGTACTTC.